What follows are 6 T cell receptor beta chains derived from one specimen sequenced in a study of T-cell reconstitution after alpha-beta-depleted transplantation in children. Unique molecular identifiers tagged the TCRbeta library. TCRdb re-analysed the PCR reads in MiXCR, keeping a single row per CDR3 protein. The data contain 450,000 to 700,000 distinct CDR3 sequences, 25% to 30% of them singletons. The material was PBMCs, obtained before TCRalphabeta/CD19-depleted stem cell transplant. All receptors derive from a boy younger than two with Wiskott-Aldrich syndrome, due to receive a stem cell transplant.

This clonotype showed up just a few times. The chain has TRBV6-1 and TRBJ2-5; D may be TRBD1 or TRBD2 (5 bases each). The CDR3 has 15 amino acids. From germline, CDR1 is MNHNS and CDR2 SASEGT. V dropped 6 bases and J dropped 4 bases, with 18 bases sitting between them. Here the CDR3 reads CASSLKWGGGETQYF. DNA of the CDR3: TGTGCCAGCAGCCTAAAGTGGGGCGGAGGAGAGACCCAGTACTTC.

This clonotype was recorded a few times. V is TRBV5-1 and J is TRBJ1-2, with D maybe TRBD1 (5 bases). Trimming left V 1 base short and J 3 bases short, with 13 bases between. Germline lookup yields CDR1 SGHRS and CDR2 YFSETQ. The CDR3 runs 15 residues. CDR3 coding DNA: TGCGCCAGCAGCTTGCGGGCAGGGACGTACTATGGCTACACCTTC. Its protein is CASSLRAGTYYGYTF.

This sequence joins TRBV29-1 and TRBJ1-1; D is undetermined. Germline V gene lookup returns CDR1 SQVTM and CDR2 ANQGSEA. Between the trimmed V and J ends, which lost 4 bases and 0 bases, there was a span of 9 bases. The CDR3 contains 13 residues. The CDR3 reads CSVVGPLNTEAFF. The CDR3 nucleotides are TGCAGCGTTGTTGGCCCTCTGAACACTGAAGCTTTCTTT.

This clonotype was seen only a few times. The DNA for the CDR3 is TGTGCCAGCAGTTTGTGGGGGGCGGGGAGCTACGAGCAGTACTTC. Protein product: CASSLWGAGSYEQYF. The gene calls are TRBV12-3 or TRBV12-4 and TRBJ2-7; D is possibly TRBD1 or TRBD2 (6 bases each). V was clipped by 3 bases and J by 3 bases, with 15 bases between them. CDR3 length: 15 amino acids.

The DNA for the CDR3 is TGCAGTGCTAGAGATCGGGGGGGACCGTTCTCCGATACGCAGTATTTT. Encoded protein: CSARDRGGPFSDTQYF. The chain combines TRBV20-1 with TRBJ2-3, with TRBD2 matching 8 bases. The CDR3 extends over 16 amino acids. The germline V gene has CDR1 DFQATT and CDR2 SNEGSKA (reference sequence). With 0 bases clipped from V and 6 bases from J, the junction kept 11 bases outside the gene matches.

This clonotype has only a few counts. The chain carries TRBV27 and TRBJ2-1; D unclear. The CDR3 totals 13 residues. The germline V gene encodes CDR1 MNHEY and CDR2 SMNVEV (reference sequence). V lost 6 bases, J lost 4 bases, and 10 bases lay in between. The CDR3 reads CASSFSRYNEQFF. The CDR3 bases are TGTGCCAGCAGCTTTTCTAGATACAATGAGCAGTTCTTC.